The rows below give T cell receptor beta chains drawn from one sample of a study of control samples from healthy donors and cancer patients. The data were produced by immunoSEQ multiplex PCR, yet TCRdb's version contains in-frame clones alone and is incomplete. The sample records 99,000 or so clones, around 80% being singletons. The sequenced sample was blood. The receptors originated from a man aged 55 to 70 in good health. CDR3s include the opening cysteine and the closing phenylalanine or tryptophan. Fields, in order: clone size, J gene, V gene, D gene, CDR3 protein, CDR3 DNA. The D gene is left open where the match is weak. Rows may omit the clone size; those that give it use once, few, many or a size class.

size: .; J: TRBJ2-3; V: TRBV25-1; D: TRBD2; CDR3: CASSEAGVATDTQYF; DNA: TGTGCCAGCAGTGAGGCGGGAGTGGCGACAGATACGCAGTATTTT
size: once; J: TRBJ2-7; V: TRBV10-3; D: .; CDR3: CAITQGPSSYEQYF; DNA: TGTGCCATCACTCAGGGTCCAAGCTCCTACGAGCAGTACTTC
size: .; J: TRBJ2-1; V: TRBV30; D: TRBD2; CDR3: CAFRASGMYNEQFF; DNA: TGTGCCTTTAGGGCTAGCGGAATGTACAATGAGCAGTTCTTC
size: .; J: TRBJ1-3; V: TRBV30; D: .; CDR3: CAWSVGISTSSGNTIYF; DNA: TGTGCCTGGAGTGTAGGGATATCTACGAGCTCTGGAAACACCATATATTTT
size: .; J: TRBJ2-5; V: TRBV5-1; D: .; CDR3: CASSLDETQYF; DNA: TGCGCCAGCAGCTTGGACGAGACCCAGTACTTC
size: .; J: TRBJ2-5; V: TRBV24-1; D: .; CDR3: CATSDVDGPAGTQYF; DNA: TGTGCCACCAGTGATGTGGATGGGCCAGCGGGGACCCAGTACTTC
size: .; J: TRBJ2-5; V: TRBV5-4; D: .; CDR3: CASSLAQETQYF; DNA: TGTGCCAGCAGCTTGGCCCAAGAGACCCAGTACTTC
size: .; J: TRBJ2-7; V: TRBV6-5; D: TRBD1; CDR3: CASSPGQSRSYEQYF; DNA: TGTGCCAGCAGCCCGGGACAGTCTCGATCCTACGAGCAGTACTTC
size: .; J: TRBJ2-7; V: TRBV18; D: TRBD1; CDR3: CASSPRWTGDLYEQYF; DNA: TGTGCCAGCTCACCCCGATGGACAGGGGATCTCTACGAGCAGTACTTC
size: few; J: TRBJ1-5; V: TRBV28; D: TRBD1; CDR3: CASSTRTGRHQPQHF; DNA: TGTGCCAGCAGCACCAGGACAGGGAGGCATCAGCCCCAGCATTTT
size: .; J: TRBJ1-1; V: TRBV6-5; D: TRBD1; CDR3: CASRPTGGYTEAFF; DNA: TGTGCCAGCAGGCCCACAGGGGGGTACACTGAAGCTTTCTTT
size: .; J: TRBJ2-3; V: TRBV19; D: .; CDR3: CASSIFRARTDTQYF; DNA: TGTGCCAGTAGTATATTTAGGGCTCGTACAGATACGCAGTATTTT
size: .; J: TRBJ2-7; V: TRBV9; D: .; CDR3: CASSVNSFYEQYF; DNA: TGTGCCAGCAGCGTAAACAGCTTCTACGAGCAGTACTTC
size: .; J: TRBJ1-4; V: TRBV15; D: TRBD1; CDR3: CATSRLQGPNEKLFF; DNA: TGTGCCACCAGCAGATTACAGGGGCCTAATGAAAAACTGTTTTTT
size: .; J: TRBJ2-7; V: TRBV21-1; D: .; CDR3: CASIRVSYEQYF; DNA: TGTGCCAGCATAAGGGTATCCTACGAGCAGTACTTC
size: .; J: TRBJ2-1; V: TRBV6-4; D: .; CDR3: CASSQNGNEQFF; DNA: TGTGCCAGCAGCCAAAATGGCAATGAGCAGTTCTTC
size: .; J: TRBJ2-5; V: TRBV30; D: .; CDR3: CAWSLGSDGETQYF; DNA: TGTGCCTGGAGCCTCGGCAGTGATGGGGAGACCCAGTACTTC
size: .; J: TRBJ1-2; V: TRBV6-5; D: .; CDR3: CASSLAGLGYTF; DNA: TGTGCCAGCTCTTTGGCCGGATTAGGCTACACCTTC
size: once; J: TRBJ2-1; V: TRBV3-1/TRBV3-2; D: .; CDR3: CASSPSMGNEQFF; DNA: TGTGCCAGCAGCCCGTCTATGGGGAATGAGCAGTTCTTC